This T cell receptor (beta chain) came from a study of spatial heterogeneity in lung cancer. Turning to the study itself: The donor population consisted of some 72 patients with untreated, early-stage non-small cell lung cancer. When available, follow-up PBMC samples taken a median of roughly 26 months after resection were sequenced.

This clonotype showed up just a few times. Its antigen is unidentified. All TCR cDNA molecules were individually tagged with a unique molecular identifier. TCRdb recomputed calls from the 5' RACE reads with MiXCR, one row per CDR3 protein. The sample holds roughly 120,000 distinct CDR3 sequences, 12% seen once. V lost 1 base, J lost 3 bases, and 14 bases lay in between. CDR3 length: 16 residues. Germline-derived CDR1 and CDR2 are MGHRA and YSYEKL. Whole-study findings and limits: Tumor TCRs that were ubiquitous and expanded showed up in blood more at resection than follow-up.

Time point given: blood at routine non-recurrence follow-up after resection. Whole RNA was taken from tumor, nontumor lung or frozen PBMC; it was then sequenced unsorted. The sequences come from PBMCs, collected at follow-up. The rearrangement links TRBV4-1 to TRBJ2-3; tentatively, D is TRBD2 (5 bases). This sequence originates from a male donor with early-stage non-small cell lung cancer. The CDR3 DNA follows: TGCGCCAGCAGCCAAGGGGAGACGGTACGGACAGATACGCAGTATTTT. It encodes CASSQGETVRTDTQYF.